What follows is one T cell receptor (beta chain) and its context. No cognate antigen has been identified for it. Base quality data are lacking; no much larger clone is found one base away. TCRbeta CDR3 regions were amplified from genomic DNA using the immunoSEQ Assay, a bias-controlled multiplex PCR. Turning to the authors' computational methods: Nucleated cell counts per sample were estimated from amplification of reference gene primers within the assay. To quantify the absolute abundance of each unique TCRbeta CDR3 rearrangement, sequence reads were collapsed and filtered. Productive Simpson clonality was computed per sample as the square root of Simpson's diversity index over productive rearrangements. The table was pulled from immuneACCESS by TCRdb, which kept in-frame rearrangements only. Such tables lose some clones; where checked, under half of the loss comes from unresolved V genes, and the rest has no known cause. V, J and clone size are those of that table, while D and trimming were read from the DNA. The sample profile shows 55,000 to 80,000 clones; 83% of them were found once. The ten most abundant clones make up 5% to 6% of the sample.

These data come from a study of blood T cell repertoires in COVID-19 (dated by TCRdb to the early 2020s). Turning to the overall study: Samples from collaborators originated in the United States, Italy and Spain and spanned both the acute and convalescent phases of COVID-19. The repertoires were made available in a free public database intended to serve as a resource for research on the immune response to SARS-CoV-2. The prospective study material was composed of cDNA or gDNA derived from T cells, B-cell-depleted T cells, or PBMCs. Deeply sampled blood TCRbeta repertoires from subjects exposed to, actively infected with, or recovered from COVID-19 were included in the dataset. Samples were obtained from the ongoing ImmuneRACE study (first 160 participants) and from approximately 1,200 subjects provided by 6 global collaborators. HLA class I and class II types, where available, came from metadata supplied by the sample provider rather than from assay-based typing. Sample metadata almost always included a de-identified subject ID, COVID-19 status, age in years and sex.

Whole blood was collected in K2EDTA tubes by collaborating institutions according to the institutions' own protocols. For TCRbeta analysis, collaborators shipped samples as frozen whole blood, isolated PBMCs, or DNA extracted from either of those sample types. Here V drops 5 bases and J drops 4 bases, and the junction holds 11 bases not matched to any gene. CDR3 length: 17 amino acids, cysteine to phenylalanine. Kept here is only the CDR3 DNA, which spans 51 bases and is read in frame from base 1. Per the germline V gene, KGHDR is the CDR1 and SFDVKD is the CDR2. Points the paper makes about the study in general: Clinical and demographic metadata were provided uncurated, with the amount varying by source and participant.

This TCR was sampled from a man in his fifties with active COVID-19. This receptor chain uses TRBV24-1 and TRBJ2-2, and TRBD2 aligns with 8 junction nucleotides. The sequenced sample consisted of peripheral blood. At the DNA level, the sequence is TGTGCCACCAGTGTGTCTAGCGGGTCCCTTCCCACCGGGGAGCTGTTTTTT. The resulting protein is CATSVSSGSLPTGELFF.